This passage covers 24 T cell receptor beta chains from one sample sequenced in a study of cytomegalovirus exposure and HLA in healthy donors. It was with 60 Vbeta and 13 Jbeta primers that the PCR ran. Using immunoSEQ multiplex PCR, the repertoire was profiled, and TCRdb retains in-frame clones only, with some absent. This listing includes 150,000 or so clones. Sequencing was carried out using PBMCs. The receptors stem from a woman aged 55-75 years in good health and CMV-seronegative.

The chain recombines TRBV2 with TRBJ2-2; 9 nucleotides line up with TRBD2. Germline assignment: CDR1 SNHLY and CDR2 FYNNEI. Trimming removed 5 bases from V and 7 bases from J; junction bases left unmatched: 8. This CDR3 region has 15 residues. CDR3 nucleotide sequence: TGTGCCAGCAGTTATAGCGGGAGAAAGGGCGGGGAGCTGTTTTTT. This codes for CASSYSGRKGGELFF.

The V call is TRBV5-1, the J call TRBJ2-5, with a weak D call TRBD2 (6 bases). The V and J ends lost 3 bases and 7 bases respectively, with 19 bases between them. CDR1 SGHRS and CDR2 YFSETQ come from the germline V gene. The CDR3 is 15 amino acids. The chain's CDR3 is CASSSREAGWGTQYF. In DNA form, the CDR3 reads TGCGCCAGCAGCTCCAGGGAGGCAGGATGGGGGACCCAGTACTTC.

The CDR3 region is CASSQEGGNGYTF. The CDR3 nucleotides read TGCGCCAGCAGCCAAGAGGGAGGAAATGGCTACACCTTC. The V gene is TRBV4-1, the J gene TRBJ1-2; D ambiguous. This CDR3 has 13 residues. Germline V lookup: CDR1 MGHRA, CDR2 YSYEKL. The V end lost 0 bases, the J end lost 6 bases, and 8 bases lay between the germline ends.

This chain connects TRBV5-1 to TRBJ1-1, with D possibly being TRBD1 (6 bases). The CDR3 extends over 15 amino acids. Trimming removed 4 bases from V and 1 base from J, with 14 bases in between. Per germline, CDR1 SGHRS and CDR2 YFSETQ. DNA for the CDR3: TGCGCCAGCAGCCCCACGGGGGGCGGGAACACTGAAGCTTTCTTT. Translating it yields CASSPTGGGNTEAFF. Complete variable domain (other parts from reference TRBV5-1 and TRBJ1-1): KAGVTQTPRYLIKTRGQQVTLSCSPISGHRSVSWYQQTPGQGLQFLFEYFSETQRNKGNFPGRFSGRQFSNSRSEMNVSTLELGDSALYLCASSPTGGGNTEAFFGQGTRLTVV.

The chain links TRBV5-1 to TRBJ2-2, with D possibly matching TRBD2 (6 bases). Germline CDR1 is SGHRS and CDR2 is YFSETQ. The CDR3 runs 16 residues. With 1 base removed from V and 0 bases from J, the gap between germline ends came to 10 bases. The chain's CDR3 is CASSLPRGANTGELFF. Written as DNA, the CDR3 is TGCGCCAGCAGCTTGCCGCGGGGCGCGAACACCGGGGAGCTGTTTTTT. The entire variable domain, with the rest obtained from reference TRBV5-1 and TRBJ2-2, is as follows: KAGVTQTPRYLIKTRGQQVTLSCSPISGHRSVSWYQQTPGQGLQFLFEYFSETQRNKGNFPGRFSGRQFSNSRSEMNVSTLELGDSALYLCASSLPRGANTGELFFGEGSRLTVL.

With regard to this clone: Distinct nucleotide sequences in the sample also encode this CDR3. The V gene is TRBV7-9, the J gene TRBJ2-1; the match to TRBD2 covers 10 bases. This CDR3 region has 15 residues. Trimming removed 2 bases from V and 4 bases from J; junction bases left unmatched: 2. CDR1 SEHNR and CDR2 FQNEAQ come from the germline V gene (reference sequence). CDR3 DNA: TGTGCCAGCAGCTTAAGCGGGGGGGCATACAATGAGCAGTTCTTC. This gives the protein CASSLSGGAYNEQFF.

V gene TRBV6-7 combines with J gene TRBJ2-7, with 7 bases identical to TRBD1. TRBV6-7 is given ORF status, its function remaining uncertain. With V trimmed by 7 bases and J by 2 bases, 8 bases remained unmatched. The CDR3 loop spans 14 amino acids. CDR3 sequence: CASNLQGSAYEQYF. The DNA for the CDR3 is TGTGCCAGCAACCTACAGGGGTCCGCCTACGAGCAGTACTTC.

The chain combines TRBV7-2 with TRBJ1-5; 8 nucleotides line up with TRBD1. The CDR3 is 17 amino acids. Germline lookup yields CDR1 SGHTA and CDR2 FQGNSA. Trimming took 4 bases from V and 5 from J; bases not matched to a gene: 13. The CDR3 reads CASSSARTGRTHQPQHF. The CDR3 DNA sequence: TGTGCCAGCAGCTCCGCGAGGACAGGGCGAACTCATCAGCCCCAGCATTTT.

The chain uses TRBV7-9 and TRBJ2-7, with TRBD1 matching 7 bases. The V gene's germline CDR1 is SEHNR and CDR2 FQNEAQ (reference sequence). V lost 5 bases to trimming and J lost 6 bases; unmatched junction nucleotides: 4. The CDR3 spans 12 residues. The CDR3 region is CASSLTGPEQYF. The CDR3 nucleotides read TGTGCCAGCAGCCTGACAGGGCCCGAGCAGTACTTC.

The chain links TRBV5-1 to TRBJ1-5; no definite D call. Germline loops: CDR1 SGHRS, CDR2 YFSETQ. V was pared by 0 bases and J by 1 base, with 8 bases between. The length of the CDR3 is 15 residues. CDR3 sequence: CASSLEGGSNQPQHF. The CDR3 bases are TGCGCCAGCAGCTTGGAGGGAGGGAGCAATCAGCCCCAGCATTTT.

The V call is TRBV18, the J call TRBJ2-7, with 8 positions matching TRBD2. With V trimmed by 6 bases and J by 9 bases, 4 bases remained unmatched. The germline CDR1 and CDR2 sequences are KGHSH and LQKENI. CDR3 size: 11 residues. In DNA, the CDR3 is TGTGCCAGCTCTCCCGGGACTAGGCAGTACTTC. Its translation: CASSPGTRQYF.

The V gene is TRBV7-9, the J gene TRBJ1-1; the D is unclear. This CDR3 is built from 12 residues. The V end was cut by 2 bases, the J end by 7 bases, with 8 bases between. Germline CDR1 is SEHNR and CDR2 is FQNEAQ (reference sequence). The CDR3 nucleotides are TGTGCCAGCAGCTTAAGTGGCCTTGAAGCTTTCTTT. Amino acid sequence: CASSLSGLEAFF.

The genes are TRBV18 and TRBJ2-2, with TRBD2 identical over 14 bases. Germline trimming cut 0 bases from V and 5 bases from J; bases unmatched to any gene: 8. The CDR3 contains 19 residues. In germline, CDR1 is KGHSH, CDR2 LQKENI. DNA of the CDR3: TGTGCCAGCTCACCACCGGGACTAGCGGGAGCATATAGTACCGGGGAGCTGTTTTTT. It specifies CASSPPGLAGAYSTGELFF.

DNA for the CDR3: TGTGCCATCAGTGCATCCACCAGATCACCCCTCCACTTT. The encoded protein is CAISASTRSPLHF. The V and J genes are TRBV10-3 and TRBJ1-6, with D uncertain. Trimming took 4 bases from V and 10 from J, leaving 11 bases between them. There are 13 residues in the CDR3. Germline CDR1 is ENHRY and CDR2 is SYGVKD.

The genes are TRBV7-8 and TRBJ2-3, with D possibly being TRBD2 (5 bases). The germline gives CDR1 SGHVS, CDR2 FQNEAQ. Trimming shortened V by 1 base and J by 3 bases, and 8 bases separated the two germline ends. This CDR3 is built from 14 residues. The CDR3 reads CASSLVRRTDTQYF. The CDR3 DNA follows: TGTGCCAGCAGCTTAGTTAGGAGGACAGATACGCAGTATTTT.

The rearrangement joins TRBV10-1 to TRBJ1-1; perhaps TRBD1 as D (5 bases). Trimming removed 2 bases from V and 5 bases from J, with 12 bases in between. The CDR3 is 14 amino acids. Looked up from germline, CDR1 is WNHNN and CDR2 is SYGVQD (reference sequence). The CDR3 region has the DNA TGCGCCAGCAGTGAGGGCAGGGTAAGAACTGAAGCTTTCTTT. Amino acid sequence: CASSEGRVRTEAFF.

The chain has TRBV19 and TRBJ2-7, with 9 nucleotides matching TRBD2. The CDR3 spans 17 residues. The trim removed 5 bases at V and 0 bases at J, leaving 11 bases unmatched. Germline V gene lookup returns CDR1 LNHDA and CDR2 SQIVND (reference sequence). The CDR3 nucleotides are TGTGCCAGTAGTTTTGCCTTAGCGGGAGAGACCTCCTACGAGCAGTACTTC. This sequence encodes CASSFALAGETSYEQYF.

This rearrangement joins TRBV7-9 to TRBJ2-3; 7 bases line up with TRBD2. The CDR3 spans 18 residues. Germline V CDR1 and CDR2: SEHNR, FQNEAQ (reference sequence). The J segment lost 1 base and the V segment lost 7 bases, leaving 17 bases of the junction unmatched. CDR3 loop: CASTLFIYGGGRTDTQYF. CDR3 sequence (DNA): TGTGCCAGCACCCTTTTTATTTATGGGGGGGGACGCACAGATACGCAGTATTTT.

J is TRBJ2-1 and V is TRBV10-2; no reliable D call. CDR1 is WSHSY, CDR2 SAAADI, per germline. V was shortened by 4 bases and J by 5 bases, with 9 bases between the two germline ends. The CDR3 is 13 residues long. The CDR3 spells CASSVTENNEQFF. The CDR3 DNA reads TGCGCCAGCAGTGTTACAGAAAACAATGAGCAGTTCTTC.

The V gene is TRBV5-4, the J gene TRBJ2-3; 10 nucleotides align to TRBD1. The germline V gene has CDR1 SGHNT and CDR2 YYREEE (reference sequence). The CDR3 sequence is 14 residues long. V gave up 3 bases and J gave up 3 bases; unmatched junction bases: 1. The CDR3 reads CASSWDRGTDTQYF. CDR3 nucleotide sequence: TGTGCCAGCAGCTGGGACAGGGGAACAGATACGCAGTATTTT.

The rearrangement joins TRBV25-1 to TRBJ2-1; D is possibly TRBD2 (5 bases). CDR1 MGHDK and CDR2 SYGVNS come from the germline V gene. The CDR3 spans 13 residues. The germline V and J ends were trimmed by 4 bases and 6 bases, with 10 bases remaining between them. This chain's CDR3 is CASSGSRGNEQFF. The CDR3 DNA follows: TGTGCCAGCAGTGGTAGCCGGGGCAATGAGCAGTTCTTC.

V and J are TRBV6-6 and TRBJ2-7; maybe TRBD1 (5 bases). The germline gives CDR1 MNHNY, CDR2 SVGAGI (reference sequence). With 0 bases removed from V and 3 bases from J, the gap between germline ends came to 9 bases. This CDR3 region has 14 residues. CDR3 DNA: TGTGCCAGCAGTTACTCGACGCAGGGCTACGAGCAGTACTTC. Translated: CASSYSTQGYEQYF.

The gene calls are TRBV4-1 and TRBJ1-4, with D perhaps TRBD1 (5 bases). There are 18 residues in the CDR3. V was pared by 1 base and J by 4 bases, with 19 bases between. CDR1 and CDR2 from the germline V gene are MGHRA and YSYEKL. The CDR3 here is CASSQVGPGNLGNEKLFF. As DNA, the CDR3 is TGCGCCAGCAGCCAAGTCGGGCCAGGGAATCTGGGTAATGAAAAACTGTTTTTT.

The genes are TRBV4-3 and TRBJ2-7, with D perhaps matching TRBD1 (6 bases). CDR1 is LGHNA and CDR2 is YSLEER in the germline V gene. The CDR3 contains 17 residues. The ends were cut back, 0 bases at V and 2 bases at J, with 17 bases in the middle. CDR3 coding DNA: TGCGCCAGCAGCCAAGATACCTCAGGGGCAGAGCCCTACGAGCAGTACTTC. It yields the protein CASSQDTSGAEPYEQYF.